This T cell receptor (beta chain) was documented in a study of T cells in Graves' hyperthyroidism and ophthalmopathy. With 5 bases clipped from V and 11 bases from J, the junction kept 16 bases outside the gene matches. The CDR3 extends over 16 amino acids. Germline CDR1 SEHNR, CDR2 FQNEAQ (reference sequence). Regarding this clonotype: The antigen is undetermined.

Amplified TCR beta CDR3 regions came from RNA transcripts. TCR CDR3 regions were first amplified by RT-PCR with HTBI primers. TCRdb processed the multiplex PCR reads anew with MiXCR; each CDR3 protein has one entry. The profile shows about 270,000 distinct CDR3 sequences, approximately 20% of them singletons. General observations from the study: Ophthalmopathy and stable hyperthyroidism were told apart by a 13 V-J model. Most expanded thyroid clonotypes above 0.001 recurred in blood.

Uncontrolled infections, other autoimmune diseases, pregnancy or lactation led to exclusion of patients. This clonotype originated in a man younger than 40 with Graves' ophthalmopathy. V is TRBV7-9 and J is TRBJ2-1, with TRBD2 matching 9 bases. Sequenced material: blood. The CDR3 is CASSQSAGGPLGQQFF. CDR3 in DNA: TGTGCCAGCAGCCAATCAGCGGGAGGCCCCCTGGGTCAGCAGTTCTTC.